This T cell receptor (beta chain) was profiled in a study of early T cells in non-severe SARS-CoV-2 infection. TCRdb itself ran the 5' RACE reads through MiXCR, one entry per CDR3 protein. The table lists about 64,000 distinct CDR3 sequences, about 4.9% of them singletons. This clonotype was detected ten times or more. Trimming removed 1 base from V and 0 bases from J, with 6 bases in between. CDR1 LNHNV and CDR2 YYDKDF come from the germline V gene (reference sequence). CDR3 length: 14 amino acids. The sample comprised whole blood. The TCR comes from an adult who was a healthcare worker with PCR-confirmed SARS-CoV-2 infection or an uninfected control (not recorded which). The rearrangement uses TRBV15 and TRBJ1-1, with D unresolved. CDR3 bases: TGTGCCACCAGCAGAGGCCACTTGAACACTGAAGCTTTCTTT. Protein product: CATSRGHLNTEAFF.